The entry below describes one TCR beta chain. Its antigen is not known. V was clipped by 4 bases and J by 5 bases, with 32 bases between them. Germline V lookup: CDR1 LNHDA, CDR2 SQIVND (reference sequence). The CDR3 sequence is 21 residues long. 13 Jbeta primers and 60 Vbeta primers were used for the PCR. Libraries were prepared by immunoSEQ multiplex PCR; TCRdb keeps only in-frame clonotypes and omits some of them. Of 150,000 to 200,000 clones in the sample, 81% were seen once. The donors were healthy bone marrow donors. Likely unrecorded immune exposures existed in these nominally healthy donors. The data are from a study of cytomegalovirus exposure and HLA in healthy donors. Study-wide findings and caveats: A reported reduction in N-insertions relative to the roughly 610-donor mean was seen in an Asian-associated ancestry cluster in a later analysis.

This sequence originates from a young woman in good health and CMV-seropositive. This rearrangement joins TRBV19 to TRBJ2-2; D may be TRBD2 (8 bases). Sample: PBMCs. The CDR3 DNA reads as TGTGCCAGTAGTACCCGACAGGGTGGTAACCTTGCGGGAGGACGGACCGGGGAGCTGTTTTTT. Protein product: CASSTRQGGNLAGGRTGELFF.